Below are 14 T cell receptor beta chains sequenced from a single sample in a study of T cells after yellow fever vaccination. MiXCR, applied by TCRdb to the 5' RACE reads, yields one record per CDR3 protein. The data contain approximately 260,000 distinct CDR3 sequences, roughly 5.2% of them singletons. The sequencing used CD4+ T cells sorted from PBMCs, collected on the day of the yellow fever booster vaccination. These receptors were obtained from a man aged 18 to 29 who received the YFV17D yellow fever vaccine.

This clonotype has a count of ten or more. The CDR3 region has the DNA TGCGCCAGCAGGGGACAGGGTGACCATGAGCAGTTCTTC. Its translation is CASRGQGDHEQFF. The chain couples TRBV10-1 to TRBJ2-1; 9 bases line up with TRBD1. V lost 6 bases to trimming and J lost 8 bases; unmatched junction nucleotides: 5. Per germline, CDR1 WNHNN and CDR2 SYGVQD (reference sequence). The CDR3 sequence is 13 residues long.

In its sample, this clonotype was seen many times. The chain joins TRBV7-2 to TRBJ1-1, with TRBD1 matching 7 bases. The germline V gene has CDR1 SGHTA and CDR2 FQGNSA. The CDR3 has 15 residues. V was clipped by 4 bases and J by 3 bases; unmatched bases: 8. CDR3 nucleotide sequence: TGTGCCAGCAGCTGGCAGGGGGGGGAGGACACTGAAGCTTTCTTT. Amino acid sequence: CASSWQGGEDTEAFF.

This clonotype was seen more than once but under ten times. The chain links TRBV2 to TRBJ2-3; 9 positions agree with TRBD2. Germline-derived CDR1 and CDR2 are SNHLY and FYNNEI. V dropped 2 bases and J dropped 0; count of bases not matched to a gene: 9. CDR3 length: 18 residues. The CDR3 spells CASSEIAGLAESTDTQYF. The CDR3, as DNA: TGTGCCAGCAGTGAAATAGCGGGACTAGCTGAAAGCACAGATACGCAGTATTTT.

This clonotype was counted at least ten times. The chain has TRBV9 and TRBJ1-5, with D possibly being TRBD1 (5 bases). V dropped 1 base and J dropped 2 bases, with 7 bases sitting between them. The CDR3 contains 14 residues. The germline V gene encodes CDR1 SGDLS and CDR2 YYNGEE. CDR3 in amino acids: CASSVQGGNQPQHF. The CDR3 DNA is TGTGCCAGCAGCGTACAGGGTGGCAATCAGCCCCAGCATTTT.

This chain connects TRBV18 to TRBJ2-5; 7 bases align to TRBD1. The CDR3 is 14 residues long. Trimming removed 3 bases from V and 2 bases from J; junction bases left unmatched: 3. Germline loops: CDR1 KGHSH, CDR2 LQKENI. The CDR3 reads CASSPQTGQETQYF. The CDR3 region has the DNA TGTGCCAGCTCACCCCAGACAGGGCAAGAGACCCAGTACTTC.

This clonotype was seen many times. The CDR3 sequence: CASSFFATPNTGELFF. DNA of the CDR3: TGCGCCAGCAGCTTTTTCGCGACACCGAACACCGGGGAGCTGTTTTTT. The rearrangement links TRBV5-1 to TRBJ2-2; no definite D call. This CDR3 has 16 residues. Trimming removed 2 bases from V and 0 bases from J, with 11 bases in between. Germline CDR1 is SGHRS and CDR2 is YFSETQ.

This clonotype was found a few times. One base away lies a much larger clone, so this may be a sequencing read error. The chain is built from TRBV5-6 and TRBJ2-7, with TRBD1 matching 9 bases. Germline assignment: CDR1 SGHDT and CDR2 YYEEEE. The CDR3 runs to 14 residues. V trimming: 2 bases; J trimming: 2 bases; junction bases outside the gene matches: 2. DNA for the CDR3: TGTGCCAGCAGCTTCGGGACAGGGCCCTACGAGCAGTACTTC. Translation: CASSFGTGPYEQYF.

J is TRBJ1-2 and V is TRBV18; 9 bases agree with TRBD1. The length of the CDR3 is 15 residues. V lost 3 bases, J lost 6 bases, and 8 bases stayed unmatched. Germline V gives CDR1 KGHSH, CDR2 LQKENI. The CDR3 here is CASSPRPGQGNGYTF. The CDR3 DNA is TGTGCCAGCTCACCTAGACCGGGACAGGGAAATGGCTACACCTTC.

This clonotype was detected a few times. This rearrangement joins TRBV18 to TRBJ1-6; D ambiguous. V lost 3 bases and J lost 0, with 9 bases in between. The CDR3 has 16 amino acids. Germline V CDR1 and CDR2: KGHSH, LQKENI. CDR3 nucleotide sequence: TGTGCCAGCTCACCCGGGCCGAGCTCCTATAATTCACCCCTCCACTTT. It codes for CASSPGPSSYNSPLHF.

Many counts were recorded for this clonotype. The CDR3, as DNA: TGTGCCAGCAGCTTACCCCCGACAGCTAATCTCTATGGCTACACCTTC. Amino acid sequence: CASSLPPTANLYGYTF. The V gene is TRBV7-9, the J gene TRBJ1-2, with a possible D match to TRBD1 (5 bases). V shed 2 bases and J shed 4 bases, with 17 bases lying between them. The CDR3 covers 16 residues. In germline, CDR1 is SEHNR, CDR2 FQNEAQ (reference sequence).

This clonotype turned up a few times. The J gene is TRBJ2-3, the V gene TRBV5-6, with TRBD1 as a possible D gene (6 bases). This CDR3 contains 17 residues. V was clipped by 0 bases and J by 0 bases, with 14 bases between them. Germline loops: CDR1 SGHDT, CDR2 YYEEEE. The CDR3 loop reads CASSLALTGLSTDTQYF. CDR3 DNA sequence: TGTGCCAGCAGCTTGGCCCTAACAGGGCTGAGCACAGATACGCAGTATTTT.

The sample holds a few counts of this clonotype. The chain couples TRBV29-1 to TRBJ2-3, with a possible D match to TRBD1 (6 bases). The germline CDR1 and CDR2 sequences are SQVTM and ANQGSEA. The CDR3 extends over 12 amino acids. Between the trimmed V and J ends, which lost 4 bases and 2 bases, there was a span of 7 bases. In nucleotides, the CDR3 is TGCAGCGTTGCAGGGGACACAGATACGCAGTATTTT. Translation gives CSVAGDTDTQYF.

At least ten counts were recorded for this clonotype. V and J are TRBV29-1 and TRBJ1-1; D is unresolved. CDR3 length equals 13 residues. Looked up from germline, CDR1 is SQVTM and CDR2 is ANQGSEA. Between the trimmed V and J ends, which lost 2 bases and 0 bases, there was a span of 7 bases. The CDR3 loop reads CSVERAMNTEAFF. CDR3 sequence (DNA): TGCAGCGTTGAAAGGGCCATGAACACTGAAGCTTTCTTT.

This clonotype has a count of ten or more. The rearrangement links TRBV9 to TRBJ2-3; D is undetermined. CDR1 is SGDLS and CDR2 is YYNGEE in the germline V gene. Trimming cost V 0 bases and J 3 bases, with 5 bases left between them. This CDR3 has 13 amino acids. The CDR3 loop reads CASSVDLTDTQYF. The DNA of the CDR3 is TGTGCCAGCAGCGTAGATTTGACAGATACGCAGTATTTT.